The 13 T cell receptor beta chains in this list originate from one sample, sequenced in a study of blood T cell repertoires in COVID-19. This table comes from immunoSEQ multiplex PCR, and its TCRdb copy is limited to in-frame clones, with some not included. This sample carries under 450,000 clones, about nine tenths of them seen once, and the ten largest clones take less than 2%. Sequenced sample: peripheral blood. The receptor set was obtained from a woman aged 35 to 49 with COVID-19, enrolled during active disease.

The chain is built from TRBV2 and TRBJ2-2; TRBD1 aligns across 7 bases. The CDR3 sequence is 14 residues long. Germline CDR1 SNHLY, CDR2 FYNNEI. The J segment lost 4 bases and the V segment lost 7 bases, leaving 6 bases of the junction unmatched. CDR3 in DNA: TGTGCCAGCACCCCCCGGGACAGCACCGGGGAGCTGTTTTTT. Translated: CASTPRDSTGELFF.

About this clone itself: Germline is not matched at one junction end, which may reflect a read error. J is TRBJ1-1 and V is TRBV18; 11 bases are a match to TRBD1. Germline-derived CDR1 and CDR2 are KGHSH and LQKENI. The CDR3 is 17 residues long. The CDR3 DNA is TGTGCCAGCTCACCCCGGGACAGGGGGACGGGGAACGCTGAAGCTTTCTTT. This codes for CASSPRDRGTGNAEAFF.

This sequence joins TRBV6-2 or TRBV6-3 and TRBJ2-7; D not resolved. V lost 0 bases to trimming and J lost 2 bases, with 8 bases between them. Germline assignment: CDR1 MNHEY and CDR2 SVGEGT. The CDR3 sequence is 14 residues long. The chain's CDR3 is CASSYSRIAYEQYF. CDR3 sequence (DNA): TGTGCCAGCAGTTACTCGCGCATTGCCTACGAGCAGTACTTC.

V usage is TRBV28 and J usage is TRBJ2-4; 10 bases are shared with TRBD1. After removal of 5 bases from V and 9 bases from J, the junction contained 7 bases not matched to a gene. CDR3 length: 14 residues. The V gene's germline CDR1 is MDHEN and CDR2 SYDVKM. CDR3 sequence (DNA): TGTGCCAGCAGTCAAGGACAGGGGGGATCCATTCAGTACTTC. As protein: CASSQGQGGSIQYF.

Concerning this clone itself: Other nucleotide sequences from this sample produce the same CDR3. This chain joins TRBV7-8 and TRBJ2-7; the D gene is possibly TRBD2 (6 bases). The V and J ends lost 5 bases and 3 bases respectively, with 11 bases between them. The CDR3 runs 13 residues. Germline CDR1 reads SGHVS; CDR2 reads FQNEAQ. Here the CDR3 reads CASSLPGGYEQYF. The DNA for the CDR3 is TGTGCCAGCAGCCTACCCGGGGGCTACGAGCAGTACTTC.

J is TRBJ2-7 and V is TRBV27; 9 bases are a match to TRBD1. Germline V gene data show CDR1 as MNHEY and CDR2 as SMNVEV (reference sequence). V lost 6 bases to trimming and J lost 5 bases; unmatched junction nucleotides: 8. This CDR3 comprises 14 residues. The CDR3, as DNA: TGTGCCAGCAGAGCACCGGGACAGGGCAACGAGCAGTACTTC. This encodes CASRAPGQGNEQYF.

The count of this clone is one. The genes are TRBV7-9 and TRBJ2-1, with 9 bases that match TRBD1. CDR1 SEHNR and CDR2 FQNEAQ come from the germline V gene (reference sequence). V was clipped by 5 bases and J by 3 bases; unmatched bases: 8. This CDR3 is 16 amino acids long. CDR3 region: CASSPPRTGDYNEQFF. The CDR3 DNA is TGTGCCAGCAGCCCGCCTCGGACAGGGGACTACAATGAGCAGTTCTTC. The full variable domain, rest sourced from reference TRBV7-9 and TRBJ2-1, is DTGVSQNPRHKITKRGQNVTFRCDPISEHNRLYWYRQTLGQGPEFLTYFQNEAQLEKSRLLSDRFSAERPKGSFSTLEIQRTEQGDSAMYLCASSPPRTGDYNEQFFGPGTRLTVL.

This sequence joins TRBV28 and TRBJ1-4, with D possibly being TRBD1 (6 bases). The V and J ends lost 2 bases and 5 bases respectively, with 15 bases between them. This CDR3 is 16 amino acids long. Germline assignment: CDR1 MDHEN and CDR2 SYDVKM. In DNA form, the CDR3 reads TGTGCCAGCAGTTTAAGCGTGGGGGCCTCAAATGAAAAACTGTTTTTT. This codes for CASSLSVGASNEKLFF. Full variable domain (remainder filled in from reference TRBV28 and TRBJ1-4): DVKVTQSSRYLVKRTGEKVFLECVQDMDHENMFWYRQDPGLGLRLIYFSYDVKMKEKGDIPEGYSVSREKKERFSLILESASTNQTSMYLCASSLSVGASNEKLFFGSGTQLSVL.

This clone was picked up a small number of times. The CDR3 nucleotides are TGTGCCAGCTCACCACCTCGGGGACAGGGTGGTTCGGTGGCCAATCAGCCCCAGCATTTT. Amino acid sequence: CASSPPRGQGGSVANQPQHF. V and J are TRBV18 and TRBJ1-5, with TRBD1 identical over 9 bases. J gave up 3 bases and V 0 bases, and 15 bases lay outside the gene matches. This CDR3 region has 20 residues. Per germline, CDR1 KGHSH and CDR2 LQKENI.

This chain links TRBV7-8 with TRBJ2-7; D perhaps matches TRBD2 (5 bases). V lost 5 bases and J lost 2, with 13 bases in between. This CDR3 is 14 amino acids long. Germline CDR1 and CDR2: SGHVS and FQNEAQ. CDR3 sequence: CASSRDWTAYEQYF. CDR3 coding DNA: TGTGCCAGCAGCCGAGACTGGACTGCCTACGAGCAGTACTTC.

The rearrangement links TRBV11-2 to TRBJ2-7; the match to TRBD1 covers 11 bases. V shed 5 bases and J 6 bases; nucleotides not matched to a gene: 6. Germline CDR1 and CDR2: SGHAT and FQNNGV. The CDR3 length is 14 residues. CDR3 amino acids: CASSPGQGGGEQYF. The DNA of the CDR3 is TGTGCCAGCAGCCCGGGACAGGGGGGAGGCGAGCAGTACTTC.

The CDR3: CASSLTGTGNTEAFF. In DNA, the CDR3 is TGTGCCAGCAGCTTAACAGGGACAGGGAACACTGAAGCTTTCTTT. J is TRBJ1-1 and V is TRBV7-3; 8 positions agree with TRBD1. Germline values: CDR1 SGHTA, CDR2 FQGTGA. CDR3 length: 15 amino acids. Unmatched junction bases numbered 1, after V lost 0 bases and J lost 1 base.

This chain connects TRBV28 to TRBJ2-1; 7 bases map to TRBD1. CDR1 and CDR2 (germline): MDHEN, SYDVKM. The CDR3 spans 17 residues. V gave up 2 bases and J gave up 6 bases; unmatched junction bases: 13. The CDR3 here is CASSLRGDRVLFNEQFF. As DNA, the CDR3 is TGTGCCAGCAGTTTAAGGGGAGACAGGGTACTTTTCAATGAGCAGTTCTTC.